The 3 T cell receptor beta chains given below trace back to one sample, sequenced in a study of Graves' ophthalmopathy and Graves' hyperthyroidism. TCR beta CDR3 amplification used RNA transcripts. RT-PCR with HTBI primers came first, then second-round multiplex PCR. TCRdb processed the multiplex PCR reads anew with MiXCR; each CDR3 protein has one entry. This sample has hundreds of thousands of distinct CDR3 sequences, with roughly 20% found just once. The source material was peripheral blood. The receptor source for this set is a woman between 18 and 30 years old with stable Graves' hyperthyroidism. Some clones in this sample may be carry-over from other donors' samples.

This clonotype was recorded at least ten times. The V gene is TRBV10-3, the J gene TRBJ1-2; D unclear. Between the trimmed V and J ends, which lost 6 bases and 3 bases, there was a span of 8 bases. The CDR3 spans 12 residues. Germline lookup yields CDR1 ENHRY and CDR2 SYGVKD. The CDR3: CAISQDYYGYTF. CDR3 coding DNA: TGTGCCATCAGCCAGGATTACTATGGCTACACCTTC.

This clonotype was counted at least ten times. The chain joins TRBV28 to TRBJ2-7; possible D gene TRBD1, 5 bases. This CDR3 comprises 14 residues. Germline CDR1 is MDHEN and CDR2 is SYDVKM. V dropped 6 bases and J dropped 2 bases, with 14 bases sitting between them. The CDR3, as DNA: TGTGCCAGCAGCCGTGCAGGGAAGGCCTACGAGCAGTACTTC. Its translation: CASSRAGKAYEQYF.

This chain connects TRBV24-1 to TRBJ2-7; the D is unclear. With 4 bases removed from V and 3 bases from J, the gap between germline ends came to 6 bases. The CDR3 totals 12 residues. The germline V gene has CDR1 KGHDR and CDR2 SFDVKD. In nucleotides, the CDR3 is TGTGCCACCAGTGACATGAACTACGAGCAGTACTTC. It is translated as CATSDMNYEQYF.